This TCR beta chain was profiled in a study of T cells in Graves' hyperthyroidism and ophthalmopathy. Researchers amplified the TCR beta CDR3 regions from RNA transcripts. With the HTBI primer set, the TCR CDR3 went through a first round of RT-PCR. Using its own MiXCR run on the multiplex PCR reads, TCRdb lists one record per CDR3 protein. The table includes some 620,000 distinct CDR3 sequences, roughly 16% detected once. To note about this clonotype: Its cognate antigen is unknown. No DNA is shown, since the ends of the CDR3 on it are uncertain; the CDR3 is the one TCRdb lists.

The length of the CDR3 is 23 amino acids, counting both ends. Regarding the study as a whole: Blood also contained most expanded thyroid clonotypes above 0.001.

The sample consisted of blood. This chain links TRBV12-3 or TRBV12-4 with TRBJ2-7; the table names TRBD1, a call not compared with the DNA. The TCR was taken from a woman under 40 with Graves' hyperthyroidism. CDR3 amino acids: CASSLVNIQYFGAGTGSSYEQYF.